This TCR beta chain was sequenced in a study of blood T cell repertoires in COVID-19. Background on the study: From T cells, B-cell-depleted T cells, or PBMCs came the material, which was cDNA or gDNA.

Assay used: immunoSEQ multiplex PCR; TCRdb lists only in-frame clones, some missing. The sample includes over 200,000 clones, about 83% of them seen just once. V shed 1 base, J shed 5 bases, and the junction held 14 bases outside the gene matches. Germline-derived CDR1 and CDR2 are LNHDA and SQIVND (reference sequence). The CDR3 has 19 amino acids. The Seattle site enrolled patients during active infection and followed them longitudinally. This rearrangement joins TRBV19 to TRBJ2-3; TRBD2 aligns across 11 bases. Sample: peripheral blood. The clonotype originates from a young woman with COVID-19, enrolled during active disease. The CDR3 sequence is CASSIALAGGPSQLDTQYF. CDR3 sequence (DNA): TGTGCCAGTAGTATAGCCCTAGCGGGGGGCCCCTCCCAATTAGATACGCAGTATTTT. Based on the CDR3 plus reference TRBV19 and TRBJ2-3, the full variable domain is DGGITQSPKYLFRKEGQNVTLSCEQNLNHDAMYWYRQDPGQGLRLIYYSQIVNDFQKGDIAEGYSVSREKKESFPLTVTSAQKNPTAFYLCASSIALAGGPSQLDTQYFGPGTRLTVL.